A selection of T cell receptor beta chains follows, all from one sample in a study of early T cells in non-severe SARS-CoV-2 infection. MiXCR was run by TCRdb on the 5' RACE reads, yielding one entry per CDR3 protein. The sample yields tens of thousands of distinct CDR3 sequences, 10% to 15% seen once. The sequencing here drew on whole blood, taken at baseline. All receptors derive from an adult who was a healthcare worker with PCR-confirmed SARS-CoV-2 infection or an uninfected control (not recorded which). The CDR3 runs from the conserved cysteine through the conserved F or W. A D gene is named only where the DNA matches it firmly. Clone size is stated in some rows and not others, as once, few, many or a class when expanded.

cdr3_aa,cdr3_nt,d_call,v_call,j_call,clone_size
CASSLVFGDNEQFF,TGCGCCAGCAGCTTGGTGTTTGGGGACAATGAGCAGTTCTTC,NA,TRBV5-1,TRBJ2-1,NA
CSARDPRKAGGTQETQYF,TGCAGTGCTAGAGATCCTCGTAAAGCGGGAGGGACCCAAGAGACCCAGTACTTC,TRBD2,TRBV20-1,TRBJ2-5,few
CAISEWLSGQGAEAFF,TGTGCCATCAGTGAGTGGCTTTCCGGACAGGGGGCGGAGGCTTTCTTT,TRBD1,TRBV10-3,TRBJ1-1,NA
CASSPRQGGTEAFF,TGTGCCAGCTCACCACGGCAGGGAGGCACTGAAGCTTTCTTT,NA,TRBV18,TRBJ1-1,NA
CASKFGGGTEAFF,TGTGCCAGCAAATTTGGTGGAGGCACTGAAGCTTTCTTT,NA,TRBV25-1,TRBJ1-1,NA
CASSLDSGANVLTF,TGTGCCAGCAGTTTGGACTCTGGGGCCAACGTCCTGACTTTC,NA,TRBV27,TRBJ2-6,many
CASSSLAGPSTDTQYF,TGTGCCAGCTCATCCCTAGCGGGGCCGAGCACAGATACGCAGTATTTT,TRBD2,TRBV18,TRBJ2-3,few
CASSLEGWEQYF,TGTGCCAGCAGCTTAGAAGGATGGGAGCAGTACTTC,NA,TRBV7-2,TRBJ2-7,NA
CSAPVPQTRTEQYF,TGCAGTGCGCCGGTTCCCCAAACTAGGACCGAGCAGTACTTC,NA,TRBV20-1,TRBJ2-7,few
CASSFVGAKNIQYF,TGTGCCAGCAGCTTTGTAGGAGCCAAAAACATTCAGTACTTC,NA,TRBV7-9,TRBJ2-4,few
CASSLGLAGFWGPSTDTQYF,TGTGCCAGCAGCTTAGGACTAGCGGGCTTCTGGGGGCCTAGCACAGATACGCAGTATTTT,TRBD2,TRBV7-2,TRBJ2-3,few
CASRQAGGFSYEQYF,TGCGCCAGCAGGCAGGCCGGGGGGTTCTCCTACGAGCAGTACTTC,TRBD2,TRBV10-2,TRBJ2-7,many
CASSEGLAGGPDTQYF,TGTGCCAGCAGCGAGGGACTAGCGGGGGGGCCAGATACGCAGTATTTT,TRBD2,TRBV6-4,TRBJ2-3,many
CASSGRDRETQYF,TGTGCCAGCAGCGGCCGGGATCGAGAGACCCAGTACTTC,NA,TRBV9,TRBJ2-5,NA
CASRAGTDYGYTF,TGTGCCAGCAGAGCCGGGACAGACTATGGCTACACCTTC,TRBD1,TRBV2,TRBJ1-2,few
CASSKGTGESIEQYF,TGTGCCAGCAGCAAAGGGACAGGGGAGTCTATCGAGCAGTACTTC,TRBD1,TRBV7-9,TRBJ2-7,NA
CASSERDRGRDYGYTF,TGCGCCAGCAGTGAAAGGGACAGGGGGCGCGACTATGGCTACACCTTC,TRBD1,TRBV10-2,TRBJ1-2,NA
CASSILAGVDEQFF,TGTGCCAGCAGCATACTAGCGGGAGTCGATGAGCAGTTCTTC,TRBD2,TRBV12-3/TRBV12-4,TRBJ2-1,NA
CASGAGTGPSTDTQYF,TGTGCTAGTGGTGCAGGGACAGGCCCTAGCACAGATACGCAGTATTTT,TRBD1,TRBV12-5,TRBJ2-3,NA
CASSRDSTDTQYF,TGTGCCAGCAGCCGGGACTCCACAGATACGCAGTATTTT,NA,TRBV5-4,TRBJ2-3,many
CASSPRWAANEQYF,TGTGCCAGCAGCCCCCGGTGGGCCGCCAACGAGCAGTACTTC,NA,TRBV7-2,TRBJ2-7,few
CASSYGYRESNIQYF,TGTGCCAGCAGTTACGGTTACAGGGAGTCAAACATTCAGTACTTC,NA,TRBV6-2/TRBV6-3,TRBJ2-4,many
CATRGSNEQFF,TGTGCCACTAGGGGTAGCAATGAGCAGTTCTTC,NA,TRBV10-3,TRBJ2-1,NA
CASSLFVRSDGEQFF,TGTGCCAGCAGCTTGTTCGTGCGATCCGACGGTGAGCAGTTCTTC,NA,TRBV5-8,TRBJ2-1,NA
CASSSGLDGEQFF,TGTGCCAGCAGCTCGGGCCTCGACGGGGAGCAGTTCTTC,NA,TRBV5-4,TRBJ2-1,few
CASHHMNTEAFF,TGTGCCAGCCACCATATGAACACTGAAGCTTTCTTT,NA,TRBV6-2/TRBV6-3,TRBJ1-1,NA
CSARVRQGAFEQYF,TGCAGTGCTAGAGTGCGACAGGGGGCGTTTGAGCAGTACTTC,TRBD1,TRBV20-1,TRBJ2-7,few
CAISESPGQETQYF,TGTGCCATCAGTGAGTCGCCAGGTCAAGAGACCCAGTACTTC,NA,TRBV10-3,TRBJ2-5,few
CSVPRGGSNYGYTF,TGCAGCGTTCCCCGGGGGGGATCTAACTATGGCTACACCTTC,NA,TRBV29-1,TRBJ1-2,NA
CASREDSSYNSPLHF,TGTGCCAGCAGAGAGGACAGCTCCTATAATTCACCCCTCCACTTT,NA,TRBV6-1,TRBJ1-6,NA
CASSYRGKTGELFF,TGTGCCAGCAGTTATCGAGGGAAGACCGGGGAGCTGTTTTTT,NA,TRBV6-2/TRBV6-3,TRBJ2-2,NA
CASSQGAANYGYTF,TGCGCCAGCAGCCAAGGGGCAGCTAACTATGGCTACACCTTC,NA,TRBV4-1,TRBJ1-2,few
CASKRPLNEQYF,TGTGCCAGCAAGAGGCCGCTTAACGAGCAGTACTTC,NA,TRBV6-2/TRBV6-3,TRBJ2-7,few
CASSLSTGGYYNSPLHF,TGTGCCAGCAGCTTATCAACAGGGGGCTACTATAATTCACCCCTCCACTTT,TRBD1,TRBV7-9,TRBJ1-6,few
CASSFYFGQYNEQFF,TGTGCCAGCAGCTTTTACTTTGGTCAGTACAATGAGCAGTTCTTC,NA,TRBV11-2,TRBJ2-1,NA
CASSQYTGFLYNEQFF,TGTGCCAGCAGCCAATACACAGGGTTCCTTTACAATGAGCAGTTCTTC,NA,TRBV7-9,TRBJ2-1,NA
CASSLLAGEAEQYF,TGTGCCAGCAGCCTACTAGCGGGAGAGGCCGAGCAGTACTTC,TRBD2,TRBV6-5,TRBJ2-7,few
CATSSGTGGDEQYF,TGTGCCACCAGCAGTGGGACAGGGGGGGACGAGCAGTACTTC,TRBD1,TRBV15,TRBJ2-7,few
CASTSGLRGGPHDEQFF,TGTGCCAGCACCTCGGGGCTGCGGGGGGGTCCCCACGATGAGCAGTTCTTC,TRBD2,TRBV2,TRBJ2-1,NA
CASSIVFRGSDEQFF,TGTGCCAGTAGTATAGTATTCAGGGGTTCGGATGAGCAGTTCTTC,NA,TRBV19,TRBJ2-1,few
CSARDPGGSLEQYF,TGCAGTGCTAGAGACCCGGGGGGTTCTCTCGAGCAGTACTTC,TRBD2,TRBV20-1,TRBJ2-7,many
CATPNRDTGNLTEAFF,TGTGCCACTCCCAACCGGGACACCGGAAATTTGACTGAAGCTTTCTTT,NA,TRBV6-4,TRBJ1-1,few
CASSYDFSGELFF,TGCGCCAGCAGCTACGACTTTTCCGGGGAGCTGTTTTTT,NA,TRBV5-1,TRBJ2-2,NA
CASSLGGDPYNEQFF,TGTGCCAGCAGTCTAGGGGGCGACCCATACAATGAGCAGTTCTTC,TRBD1,TRBV7-8,TRBJ2-1,many
CSVGGTEAFF,TGCAGCGTTGGTGGCACTGAAGCTTTCTTT,NA,TRBV29-1,TRBJ1-1,few